This T cell receptor beta chain was obtained from a study of T-cell reconstitution after alpha-beta-depleted transplantation in children. General study points: High day-60 TCRbeta diversity in some patients came from surviving recipient T cells and thymic progenitors.

The length of the CDR3 is 19 residues. Trimming left V 3 bases short and J 0 bases short, with 25 bases between. Germline values: CDR1 DFQATT, CDR2 SNEGSKA (reference sequence). In the case of this clonotype: What it binds is not known.

Preparation of the TCRbeta library involved a method that used unique molecular identifiers. TCRdb used MiXCR to reprocess the PCR reads, holding one entry per CDR3 protein. The profile shows 100,000 to 150,000 distinct CDR3 sequences, 23% of them singletons. The sample was PBMCs, mostly from graft donor cells, taken 180 days after TCRalphabeta/CD19-depleted stem cell transplant. This receptor was taken from a male patient aged 2-10 years who had a stem cell transplant for chronic granulomatous disease, so the T cells may come from the graft donor. The V and J genes are TRBV20-1 and TRBJ2-3, with no clear D. This CDR3 is CSASPLTRGFLPSTDTQYF. The CDR3 nucleotides read TGCAGTGCTAGTCCCCTCACTCGCGGTTTTCTACCTAGCACAGATACGCAGTATTTT.